This T cell receptor (beta chain) emerged from a study of blood T cells in healthy people across ages. The authors ran a second PCR of about 7 to 11 cycles using a sample-barcoded 5' primer and a J-beta primer mix. TCRdb called the 5' RACE reads again in MiXCR, with one record for every CDR3 protein. The sample has more than 750,000 distinct CDR3 sequences; around 29% are singletons. Between the trimmed V and J ends, which lost 4 bases and 0 bases, there was a span of 8 bases. CDR1 and CDR2 from the germline V gene are SGHRS and YFSETQ. The CDR3 length is 14 residues. In addition, the sample was reused for a study of T cells of mothers and their children.

The chain combines TRBV5-1 with TRBJ1-3; D gene unclear. The source is a woman in her thirties or forties in good health. Source material: blood. CDR3 amino acids: CASSPDLSGNTIYF. Written as DNA, the CDR3 is TGCGCCAGCAGCCCGGATCTCTCTGGAAACACCATATATTTT.